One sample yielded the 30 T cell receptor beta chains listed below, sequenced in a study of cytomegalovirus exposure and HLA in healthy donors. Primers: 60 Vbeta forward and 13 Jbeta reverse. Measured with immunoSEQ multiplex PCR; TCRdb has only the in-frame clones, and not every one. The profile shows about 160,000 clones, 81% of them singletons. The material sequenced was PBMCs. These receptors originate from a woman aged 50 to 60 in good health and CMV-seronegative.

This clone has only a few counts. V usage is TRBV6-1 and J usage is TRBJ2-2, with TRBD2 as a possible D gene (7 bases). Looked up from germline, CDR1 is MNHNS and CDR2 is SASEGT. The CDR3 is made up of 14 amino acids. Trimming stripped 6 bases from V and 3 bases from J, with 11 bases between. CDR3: CASRGGADTGELFF. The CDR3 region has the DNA TGTGCCAGCAGGGGGGGGGCCGACACCGGGGAGCTGTTTTTT.

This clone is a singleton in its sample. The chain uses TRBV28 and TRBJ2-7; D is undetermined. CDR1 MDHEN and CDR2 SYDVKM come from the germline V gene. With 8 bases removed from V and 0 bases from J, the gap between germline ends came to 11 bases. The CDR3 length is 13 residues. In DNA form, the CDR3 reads TGTGCCAGCGGGTTGGGCCTCTCCTACGAGCAGTACTTC. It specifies CASGLGLSYEQYF.

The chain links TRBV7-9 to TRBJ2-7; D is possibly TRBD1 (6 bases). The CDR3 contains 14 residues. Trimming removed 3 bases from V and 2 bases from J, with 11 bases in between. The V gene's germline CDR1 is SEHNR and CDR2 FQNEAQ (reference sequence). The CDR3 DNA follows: TGTGCCAGCAGCTTGACAGGTCTCCCCTACGAGCAGTACTTC. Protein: CASSLTGLPYEQYF.

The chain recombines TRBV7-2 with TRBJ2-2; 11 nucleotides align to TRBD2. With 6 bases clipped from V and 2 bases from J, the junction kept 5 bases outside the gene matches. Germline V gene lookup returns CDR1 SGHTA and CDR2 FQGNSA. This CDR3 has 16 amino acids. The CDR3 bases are TGTGCCAGCAGTCGTAGCGGGGGGGCAAACACCGGGGAGCTGTTTTTT. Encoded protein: CASSRSGGANTGELFF.

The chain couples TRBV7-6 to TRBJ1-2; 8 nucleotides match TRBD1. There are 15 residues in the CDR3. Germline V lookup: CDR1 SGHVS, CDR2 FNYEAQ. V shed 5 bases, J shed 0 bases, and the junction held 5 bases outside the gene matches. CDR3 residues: CASSRDRSANYGYTF. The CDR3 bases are TGTGCCAGCAGCCGGGACAGGAGTGCTAACTATGGCTACACCTTC.

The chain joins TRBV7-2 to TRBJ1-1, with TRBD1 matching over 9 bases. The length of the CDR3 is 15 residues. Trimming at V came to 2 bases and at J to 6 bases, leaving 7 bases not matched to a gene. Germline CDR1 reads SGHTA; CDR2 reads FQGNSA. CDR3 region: CASSLTGGNVAEAFF. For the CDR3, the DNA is TGTGCCAGCAGCTTAACAGGGGGCAATGTCGCTGAAGCTTTCTTT.

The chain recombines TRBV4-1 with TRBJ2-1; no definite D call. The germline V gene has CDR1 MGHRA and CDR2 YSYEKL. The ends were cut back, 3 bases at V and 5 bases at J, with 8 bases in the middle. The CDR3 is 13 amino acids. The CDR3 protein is CASSHAYNNEQFF. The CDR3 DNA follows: TGCGCCAGCAGCCATGCCTATAACAATGAGCAGTTCTTC.

DNA for the CDR3: TGCGCCAGCAGTGAGTCGGCCACCGGGGAGCTGTTTTTT. This codes for CASSESATGELFF. V gene TRBV10-1 combines with J gene TRBJ2-2, with D hard to call. This CDR3 region has 13 residues. V was clipped by 0 bases and J by 4 bases, with 3 bases between them. Germline lookup yields CDR1 WNHNN and CDR2 SYGVQD (reference sequence).

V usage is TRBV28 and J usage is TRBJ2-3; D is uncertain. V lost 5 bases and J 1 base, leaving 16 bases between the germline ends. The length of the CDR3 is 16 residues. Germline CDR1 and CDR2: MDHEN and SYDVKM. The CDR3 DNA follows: TGTGCCAGCAGTGAAGCTAGGTTATTAGGCACAGATACGCAGTATTTT. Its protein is CASSEARLLGTDTQYF.

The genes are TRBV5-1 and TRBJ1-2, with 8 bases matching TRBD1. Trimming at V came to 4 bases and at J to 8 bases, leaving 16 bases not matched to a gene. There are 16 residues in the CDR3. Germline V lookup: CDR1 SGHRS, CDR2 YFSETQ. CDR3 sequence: CASSIAQGQALLGYTF. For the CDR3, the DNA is TGCGCCAGCAGCATAGCACAGGGACAGGCCCTGTTAGGCTACACCTTC. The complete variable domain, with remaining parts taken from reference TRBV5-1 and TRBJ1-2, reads KAGVTQTPRYLIKTRGQQVTLSCSPISGHRSVSWYQQTPGQGLQFLFEYFSETQRNKGNFPGRFSGRQFSNSRSEMNVSTLELGDSALYLCASSIAQGQALLGYTFGSGTRLTVV.

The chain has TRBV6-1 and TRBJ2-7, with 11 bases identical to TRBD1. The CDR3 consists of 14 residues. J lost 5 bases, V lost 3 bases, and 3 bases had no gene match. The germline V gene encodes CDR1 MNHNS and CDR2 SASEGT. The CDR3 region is CASSEGTGGHEQYF. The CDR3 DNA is TGTGCCAGCAGTGAGGGGACAGGGGGACACGAGCAGTACTTC.

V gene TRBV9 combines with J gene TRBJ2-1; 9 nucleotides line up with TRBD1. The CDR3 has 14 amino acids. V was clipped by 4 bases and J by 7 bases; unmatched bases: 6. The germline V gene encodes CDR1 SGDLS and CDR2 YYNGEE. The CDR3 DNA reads TGTGCCAGCAGCCGTCCCGGGACAGGGAATGAGCAGTTCTTC. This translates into CASSRPGTGNEQFF.

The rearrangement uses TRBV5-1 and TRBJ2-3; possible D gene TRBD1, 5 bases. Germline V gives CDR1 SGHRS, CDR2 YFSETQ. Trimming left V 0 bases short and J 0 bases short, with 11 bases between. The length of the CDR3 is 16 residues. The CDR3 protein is CASSLAVGLSTDTQYF. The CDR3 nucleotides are TGCGCCAGCAGCTTGGCCGTGGGGCTAAGCACAGATACGCAGTATTTT.

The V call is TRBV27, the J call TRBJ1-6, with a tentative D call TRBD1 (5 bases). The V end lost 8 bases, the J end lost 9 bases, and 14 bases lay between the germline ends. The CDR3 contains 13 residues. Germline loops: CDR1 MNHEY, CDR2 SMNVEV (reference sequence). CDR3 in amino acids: CASGGGTFSPLHF. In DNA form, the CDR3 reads TGTGCCAGCGGGGGGGGGACCTTTTCACCCCTCCACTTT.

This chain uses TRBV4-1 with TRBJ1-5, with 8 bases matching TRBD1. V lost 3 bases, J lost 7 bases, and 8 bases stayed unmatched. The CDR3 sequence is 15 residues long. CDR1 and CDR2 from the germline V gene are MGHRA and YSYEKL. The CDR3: CASSHGTGGSQPQHF. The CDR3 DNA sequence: TGCGCCAGCAGCCATGGTACAGGGGGTTCGCAGCCCCAGCATTTT.

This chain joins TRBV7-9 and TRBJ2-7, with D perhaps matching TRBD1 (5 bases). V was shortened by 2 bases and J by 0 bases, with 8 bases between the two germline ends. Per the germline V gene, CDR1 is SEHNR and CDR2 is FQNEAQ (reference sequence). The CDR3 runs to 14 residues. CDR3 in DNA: TGTGCCAGCAGCTTACCAGGGCTCTCCTACGAGCAGTACTTC. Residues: CASSLPGLSYEQYF.

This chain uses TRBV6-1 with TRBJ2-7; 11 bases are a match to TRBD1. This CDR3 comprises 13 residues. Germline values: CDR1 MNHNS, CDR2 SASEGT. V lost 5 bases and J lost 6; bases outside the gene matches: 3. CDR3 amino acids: CASSRTGGFEQYF. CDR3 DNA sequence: TGTGCCAGCAGTCGGACAGGGGGCTTCGAGCAGTACTTC.

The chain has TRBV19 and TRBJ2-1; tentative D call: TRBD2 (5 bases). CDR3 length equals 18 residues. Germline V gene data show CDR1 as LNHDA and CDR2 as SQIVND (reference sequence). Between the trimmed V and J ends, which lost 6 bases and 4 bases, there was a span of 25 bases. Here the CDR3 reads CASRSTDPGPGRYNEQFF. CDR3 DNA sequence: TGTGCCAGTAGAAGTACCGACCCGGGTCCGGGGAGATACAATGAGCAGTTCTTC.

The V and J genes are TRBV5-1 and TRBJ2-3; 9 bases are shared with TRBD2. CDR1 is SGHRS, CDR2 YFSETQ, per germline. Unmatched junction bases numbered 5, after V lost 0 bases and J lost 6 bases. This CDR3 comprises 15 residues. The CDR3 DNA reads TGCGCCAGCAGCTTGGCTAGCGGGGTTGGGGATACGCAGTATTTT. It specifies CASSLASGVGDTQYF.

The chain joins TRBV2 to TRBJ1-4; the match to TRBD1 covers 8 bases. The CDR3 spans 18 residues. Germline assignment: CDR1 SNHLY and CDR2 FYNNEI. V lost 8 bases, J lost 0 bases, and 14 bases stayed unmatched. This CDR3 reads CASGEDRAASATNEKLFF. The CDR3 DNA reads TGTGCCAGCGGCGAGGACAGGGCCGCCTCCGCAACTAATGAAAAACTGTTTTTT.

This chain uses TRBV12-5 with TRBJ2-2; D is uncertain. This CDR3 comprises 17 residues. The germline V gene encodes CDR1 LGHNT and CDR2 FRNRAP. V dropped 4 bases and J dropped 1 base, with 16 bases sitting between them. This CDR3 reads CASGSLGSTLNTGELFF. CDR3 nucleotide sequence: TGTGCTAGTGGTTCTTTGGGCAGTACTCTGAACACCGGGGAGCTGTTTTTT.

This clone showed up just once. CDR3 protein: CASSVEEGGETQYF. CDR3 DNA: TGTGCCAGCAGCGTAGAGGAGGGGGGGGAGACCCAGTACTTC. The V gene is TRBV9, the J gene TRBJ2-5; possible D gene TRBD2, 7 bases. From germline, CDR1 is SGDLS and CDR2 YYNGEE. V lost 0 bases and J lost 5, with 11 bases in between. The CDR3 is made up of 14 amino acids.

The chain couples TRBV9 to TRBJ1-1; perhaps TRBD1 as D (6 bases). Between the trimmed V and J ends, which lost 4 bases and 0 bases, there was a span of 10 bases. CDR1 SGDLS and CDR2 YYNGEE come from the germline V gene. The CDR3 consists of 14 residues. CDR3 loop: CASSPRGLNTEAFF. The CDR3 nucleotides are TGTGCCAGCAGCCCCAGGGGTCTGAACACTGAAGCTTTCTTT.

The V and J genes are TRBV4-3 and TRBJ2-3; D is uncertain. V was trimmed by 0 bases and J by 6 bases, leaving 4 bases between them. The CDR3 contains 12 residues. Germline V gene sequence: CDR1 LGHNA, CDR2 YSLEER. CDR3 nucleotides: TGCGCCAGCAGCCAAGAGGCTGATACGCAGTATTTT. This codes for CASSQEADTQYF.

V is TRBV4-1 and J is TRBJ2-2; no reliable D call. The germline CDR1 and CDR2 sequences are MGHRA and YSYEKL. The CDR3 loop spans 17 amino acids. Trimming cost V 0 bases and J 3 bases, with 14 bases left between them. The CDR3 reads CASSQERESSYTGELFF. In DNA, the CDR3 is TGCGCCAGCAGCCAAGAGCGTGAGAGCTCTTACACCGGGGAGCTGTTTTTT.

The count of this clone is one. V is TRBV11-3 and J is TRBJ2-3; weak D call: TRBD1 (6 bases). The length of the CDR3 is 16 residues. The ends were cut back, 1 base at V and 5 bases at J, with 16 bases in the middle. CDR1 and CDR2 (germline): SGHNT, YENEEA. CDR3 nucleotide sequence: TGTGCCAGCAGCTTAGGAGGACCCCGAGGGGGAGATACGCAGTATTTT. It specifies CASSLGGPRGGDTQYF.

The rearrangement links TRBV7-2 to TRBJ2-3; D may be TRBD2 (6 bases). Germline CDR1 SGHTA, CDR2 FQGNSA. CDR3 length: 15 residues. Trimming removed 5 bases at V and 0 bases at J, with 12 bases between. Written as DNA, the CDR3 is TGTGCCAGCAGCCCTACGCGGGGAAGCACAGATACGCAGTATTTT. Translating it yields CASSPTRGSTDTQYF.

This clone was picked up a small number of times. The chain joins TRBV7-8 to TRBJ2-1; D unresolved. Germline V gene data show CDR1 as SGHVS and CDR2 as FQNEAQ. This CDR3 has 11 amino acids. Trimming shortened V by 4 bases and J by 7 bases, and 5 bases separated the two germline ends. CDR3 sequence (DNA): TGTGCCAGCAGCTCACTAAATGAGCAGTTCTTC. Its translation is CASSSLNEQFF. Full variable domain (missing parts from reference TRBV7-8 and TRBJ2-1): GAGVSQSPRYKVAKRGQDVALRCDPISGHVSLFWYQQALGQGPEFLTYFQNEAQLDKSGLPSDRFFAERPEGSVSTLKIQRTQQEDSAVYLCASSSLNEQFFGPGTRLTVL.

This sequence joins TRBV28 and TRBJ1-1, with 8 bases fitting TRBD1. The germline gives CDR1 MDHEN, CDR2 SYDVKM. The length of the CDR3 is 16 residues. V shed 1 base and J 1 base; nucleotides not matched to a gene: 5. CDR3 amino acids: CASSLSPRGPNTEAFF. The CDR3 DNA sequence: TGTGCCAGCAGTTTATCCCCCAGGGGGCCGAACACTGAAGCTTTCTTT.

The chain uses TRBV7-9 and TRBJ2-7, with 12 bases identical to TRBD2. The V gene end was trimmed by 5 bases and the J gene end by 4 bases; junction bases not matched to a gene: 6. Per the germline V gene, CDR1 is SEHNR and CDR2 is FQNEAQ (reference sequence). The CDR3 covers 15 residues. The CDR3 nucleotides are TGTGCCAGCAGCCCCATGACTAGCGGGAGTTACGAGCAGTACTTC. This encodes CASSPMTSGSYEQYF. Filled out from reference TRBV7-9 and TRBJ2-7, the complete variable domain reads DTGVSQNPRHKITKRGQNVTFRCDPISEHNRLYWYRQTLGQGPEFLTYFQNEAQLEKSRLLSDRFSAERPKGSFSTLEIQRTEQGDSAMYLCASSPMTSGSYEQYFGPGTRLTVT.